This T cell receptor beta chain is drawn from a study of blood T cell repertoires in COVID-19. In the study overall: The analysed material was cDNA or gDNA that came from T cells, B-cell-depleted T cells, or PBMCs.

Original analysis: Amplifying reference gene primers gave estimates of nucleated cell counts. The assay was immunoSEQ multiplex PCR, and TCRdb's table has in-frame clones only and misses some. For V, J and clone size, that table is used; D and trimming come from the DNA. The sample includes 350,000 to 450,000 clones, roughly 89% seen only once; the top ten take 1.7%. This CDR3 spans 13 amino acids. With 11 bases removed from V and 6 bases from J, the gap between germline ends came to 19 bases. Germline CDR1 MNHEY, CDR2 SVGAGI. The participants were between about 18 and 90 years old and came from 20 to 30 US areas. Which cohort a participant joined came from the clinical history participants gave.

Sequencing was done on a sample of PBMCs or T cells enriched from blood (not recorded which). The sequence was obtained from a woman between 25 and 40 years old who had recovered from COVID-19. V is TRBV6-5 and J is TRBJ1-1; no reliable D call. DNA of the CDR3: TGTGCCGCCACTAGAAGGGAGGAACCTGAAGCTTTCTTT. This codes for CAATRREEPEAFF.